This T cell receptor beta chain derives from a study of radiotherapy plus CTLA-4 blockade in lung cancer (dated by TCRdb to the late 2010s). Regarding the complete study: Among the enrolled patients, about 19% had an objective response, and 31% reached disease control. The research as a whole found: After treatment with radiotherapy and ipilimumab, TCR clones that came from tumors expanded in the peripheral blood. The strongest predictors of response were reported to be early dynamic shifts in blood T cell clones along with a rise in serum interferon-beta following radiation.

Focal radiation therapy combined with CTLA-4 blockade (ipilimumab) was tested in patients with chemo-refractory metastatic non-small-cell lung cancer. This clone was seen more than once but under ten times. Its specific antigen is unknown. Per-nucleotide qualities are absent, and no much larger clonotype sits a single base away. Deletion took 6 bases off V and 6 bases off J, with a span of 8 bases between the germline ends. The cysteine opens and the phenylalanine closes a CDR3 of 11 amino acids. Solely the CDR3 DNA is kept, with 33 bases framed from the first base. The germline V gene specifies SNHLY as CDR1 and FYNNEI as CDR2. Libraries came from the immunoSEQ multiplex PCR assay. What TCRdb holds here is the immuneACCESS table cut down to in-frame rearrangements. Part of the clones is not present; checked against another copy, under half of the missing clones reflect an unresolved V gene, and the others are unexplained. The sample has over 75,000 clones on record, 83% of them singletons. The ten most abundant clones make up around 0.8% of the sample.

This receptor was taken from a human donor with non-small cell lung cancer who had stable disease on radiotherapy plus ipilimumab. The source was peripheral blood, collected from a patient treated with radiotherapy plus ipilimumab. The rearranged chain carries TRBV2 and TRBJ1-1; no D gene call is confident. Here the CDR3 is given as CASRQEPEAFF. The DNA reads as follows: TGTGCCAGCAGGCAGGAGCCTGAAGCTTTCTTT.